This T cell receptor (beta chain) emerged from a study of beta chain features in type 1 diabetes. Sorting of CD4+ naive, central memory, regulatory and stem cell-like memory cells was performed via CD45RO/CCR7/CD25/CD127/CD95/CD27. Every isolated RNA sample was fully reverse transcribed, so sequencing captured expressed TCRB transcripts. The table came from immunoSEQ multiplex PCR; TCRdb's copy has only in-frame clones and leaves some out. The sample holds about 150,000 clones, about 9.1% seen once. Findings and caveats of the study: Over-representation of high TCR-expressing cells was a possible consequence of cDNA sequencing. Moderate yet significant TCRB CDR3 shortening was seen in Type 1 diabetes patients in all four CD4+ subsets. Among patients, naive, central memory and Treg TCRB repertoires appeared more similar than among healthy donors.

Trimming cost V 5 bases and J 8 bases, with 8 bases left between them. From germline, CDR1 is DFQATT and CDR2 SNEGSKA (reference sequence). The CDR3 consists of 10 residues. This clone has only a few counts. Its antigen is not identified. Sequencing was carried out using central memory CD4+ T cells from blood. The TCR sequence derives from a woman younger than 35 in good health. This chain links TRBV20-1 with TRBJ2-3; maybe TRBD2 (5 bases). As DNA, the CDR3 is TGCAGTGCTCATCGGGGTACGCAGTATTTT. It is translated as CSAHRGTQYF.